This T cell receptor beta chain was captured by sequencing in a study of blood T cell repertoires in COVID-19. Study overall: Samples of COVID-19 (acute and convalescent) were obtained from the United States, Italy and Spain.

Original analysis: The assay estimated nucleated cells by amplifying reference gene primers. The protocol was immunoSEQ multiplex PCR, while the TCRdb copy is restricted to in-frame clones and leaves out a portion. The V and J calls and the clone size are those of that table, but D and trimming were determined from the DNA. The data contain roughly 300,000 clones, 86% of them singletons. Participants reported their clinical history, and cohort assignment relied on those reports. V was shortened by 5 bases and J by 6 bases, with 16 bases between the two germline ends. The CDR3 has 15 amino acids. CDR1 and CDR2 (germline): LGHDT, YNNKEL (reference sequence).

The TCR was taken from a man between 25 and 39 years old who had recovered from COVID-19. This chain uses TRBV3-1 (or the pseudogene TRBV3-2) with TRBJ2-2, with a weak D call TRBD2 (6 bases). Sequenced input: PBMCs or T cells enriched from blood (not recorded which). CDR3 DNA: TGTGCCAGCAGCGCCTCCCAACTAGCTGCCGGGGAGCTGTTTTTT. Translating gives CASSASQLAAGELFF.